This note documents a single TCR beta chain sequence. TCRdb keeps only in-frame clones here, not all; method: immunoSEQ multiplex PCR. The data hold roughly 120,000 clones, with roughly 92% observed a single time. This sample is part of a study of T cell changes during pregnancy in multiple sclerosis. CDR3 length: 15 residues. Germline V gene data show CDR1 as MNHEY and CDR2 as SVGAGI. Trimming shortened V by 2 bases and J by 3 bases, and 14 bases separated the two germline ends. The receptor was isolated from a female donor with multiple sclerosis, enrolled in a pregnancy study. The source was peripheral blood, collected before pregnancy. The V call is TRBV6-5, the J call TRBJ2-7, with a weak D call TRBD2 (6 bases). The CDR3 DNA sequence: TGTGCCAGCAGTTACGGAGCGGGTCAATACTACGAGCAGTACTTC. Its translation: CASSYGAGQYYEQYF.